The 10 T cell receptor beta chains in this list originate from one sample, sequenced in a study of blood T cells in healthy people across ages. A second roughly 6 to 12 cycle PCR used barcoded and J-beta primers. TCRdb called the 5' RACE reads again in MiXCR, with one record for every CDR3 protein. The sample holds approximately 780,000 distinct CDR3 sequences, roughly 25% seen once. These data are also associated with another study on T cells of mothers and their children.

Input material: blood. The receptors stem from a boy between 10 and 17 years old in good health.

The rearrangement links TRBV5-1 to TRBJ2-3; D is perhaps TRBD1 or TRBD2 (5 bases each). V lost 1 base and J 5 bases, leaving 14 bases between the germline ends. CDR1 and CDR2 from the germline V gene are SGHRS and YFSETQ. This CDR3 is built from 15 residues. CDR3 amino acids: CASSLSVGEGDTQYF. The CDR3 coding sequence is TGCGCCAGCAGCTTGTCAGTGGGGGAAGGAGATACGCAGTATTTT. Full variable domain (missing parts from reference TRBV5-1 and TRBJ2-3): KAGVTQTPRYLIKTRGQQVTLSCSPISGHRSVSWYQQTPGQGLQFLFEYFSETQRNKGNFPGRFSGRQFSNSRSEMNVSTLELGDSALYLCASSLSVGEGDTQYFGPGTRLTVL.

Only a few counts were recorded for this clonotype. The chain couples TRBV29-1 to TRBJ1-2, with 7 positions matching TRBD1. After removal of 6 bases from V and 4 bases from J, the junction contained 5 bases not matched to a gene. This CDR3 has 12 residues. Looked up from germline, CDR1 is SQVTM and CDR2 is ANQGSEA. CDR3 bases: TGCAGCGTAGCAGGGGGTGTCTATGGCTACACCTTC. Protein: CSVAGGVYGYTF.

The chain is built from TRBV6-1 and TRBJ2-7; 8 nucleotides agree with TRBD1. This CDR3 is built from 13 residues. V lost 5 bases and J lost 6; bases outside the gene matches: 6. Germline CDR1 is MNHNS and CDR2 is SASEGT. CDR3 protein: CASSRTGQAEQYF. CDR3 nucleotide sequence: TGTGCCAGCAGTAGGACAGGGCAGGCCGAGCAGTACTTC.

In its sample, this clonotype was seen a few times. The chain recombines TRBV6-6 with TRBJ2-1; D remains ambiguous. V lost 6 bases to trimming and J lost 10 bases, with 22 bases between them. This CDR3 has 15 residues. Germline values: CDR1 MNHNY, CDR2 SVGAGI (reference sequence). The CDR3 sequence: CASSPLSPQTGEQFF. In nucleotides, the CDR3 is TGTGCCAGCAGCCCCTTGTCCCCACAAACCGGCGAGCAGTTCTTC.

This clonotype was found a few times. The chain uses TRBV7-2 and TRBJ2-5; D unclear. Germline V gene data show CDR1 as SGHTA and CDR2 as FQGNSA. The CDR3 covers 13 residues. V lost 5 bases, J lost 4 bases, and 11 bases lay in between. The CDR3 loop reads CASSPTSGETQYF. CDR3 coding DNA: TGTGCCAGCAGCCCGACATCTGGAGAGACCCAGTACTTC.

This sequence joins TRBV2 and TRBJ2-2; possibly TRBD1 for D (5 bases). Between the trimmed V and J ends, which lost 2 bases and 2 bases, there was a span of 12 bases. This CDR3 has 16 amino acids. In germline, CDR1 is SNHLY, CDR2 FYNNEI. CDR3 residues: CASSERGQGNTGELFF. CDR3 nucleotides: TGTGCCAGCAGTGAAAGGGGTCAGGGAAACACCGGGGAGCTGTTTTTT.

The table lists this clonotype with a few counts. The CDR3 sequence: CASSAQGAYGYTF. CDR3 nucleotides: TGCGCCAGCAGTGCACAGGGGGCCTATGGCTACACCTTC. The chain carries TRBV10-2 and TRBJ1-2; 9 bases agree with TRBD1. The CDR3 totals 13 residues. Germline CDR1 reads WSHSY; CDR2 reads SAAADI. Trimming cost V 4 bases and J 4 bases; bases outside gene matches: 1.

V is TRBV5-1 and J is TRBJ1-1, with a possible D match to TRBD1 (5 bases). The CDR3 contains 16 residues. Germline V gene lookup returns CDR1 SGHRS and CDR2 YFSETQ. Trimming removed 1 base at V and 5 bases at J, with 18 bases between. The CDR3 here is CASSLRGPGLQTEAFF. The CDR3 DNA follows: TGCGCCAGCAGCTTGAGGGGTCCAGGGTTGCAAACTGAAGCTTTCTTT.

This clonotype appeared a few times. V usage is TRBV4-1 and J usage is TRBJ2-5; D gene ambiguous. Gene TRBJ2-1 matches the end of the DNA better, so the J call may be wrong. The germline V gene encodes CDR1 MGHRA and CDR2 YSYEKL. CDR3 length: 13 residues. As DNA, the CDR3 is TGCGCCAGCAGCCAAGACCGGAGTCCTGAGCAGTTCTTC. Translation: CASSQDRSPEQFF.

This clonotype was seen more than once but under ten times. The chain couples TRBV12-3 or TRBV12-4 to TRBJ1-6; unclear D gene. The CDR3 is made up of 12 amino acids. V was cut by 5 bases and J by 5 bases, with 4 bases left in between. The CDR3 region is CASSGNNSPLHF. CDR3 nucleotides: TGTGCCAGCAGTGGGAATAATTCACCCCTCCACTTT.